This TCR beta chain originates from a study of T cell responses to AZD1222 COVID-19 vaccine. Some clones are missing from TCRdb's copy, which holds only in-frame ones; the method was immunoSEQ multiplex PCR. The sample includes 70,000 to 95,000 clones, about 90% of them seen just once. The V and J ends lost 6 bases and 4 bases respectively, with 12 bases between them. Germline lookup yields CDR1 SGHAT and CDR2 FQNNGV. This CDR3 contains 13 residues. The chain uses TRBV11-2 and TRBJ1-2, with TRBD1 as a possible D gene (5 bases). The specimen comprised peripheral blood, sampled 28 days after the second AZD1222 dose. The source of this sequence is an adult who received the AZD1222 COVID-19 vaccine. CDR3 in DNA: TGTGCCAGCAGTTGGGGACCCGCCTATGGCTACACCTTC. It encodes CASSWGPAYGYTF.